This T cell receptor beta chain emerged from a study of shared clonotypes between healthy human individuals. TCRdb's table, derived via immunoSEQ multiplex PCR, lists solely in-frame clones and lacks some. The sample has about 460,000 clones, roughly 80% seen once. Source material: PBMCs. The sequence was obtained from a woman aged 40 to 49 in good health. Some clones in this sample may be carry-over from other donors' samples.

The CDR3 DNA reads TGCAGCGCGGGCTCATCCGATGAAAAACTGTTTTTT. Its protein is CSAGSSDEKLFF. The gene calls are TRBV29-1 and TRBJ1-4; D not certain. V was trimmed by 7 bases and J by 6 bases, leaving 12 bases between them. The CDR3 has 12 residues. Germline CDR1 and CDR2: SQVTM and ANQGSEA.